A selection of T cell receptor beta chains follows, all from one sample in a study of blood T cell repertoires in COVID-19. TCRdb's copy holds only in-frame clones and misses some; the assay was immunoSEQ multiplex PCR. This sample has hundreds of thousands of clones, with about 86% found just once. The material sequenced was peripheral blood. These receptors were obtained from a woman in her thirties who had recovered from COVID-19. Each CDR3 is given with its conserved first and last residue. The D gene is left open where the match is weak. Clone size is shown for a subset of rows, as once, few, many or a class of expanded clone.

>TRBD1|TRBJ2-1|TRBV29-1|once
TGCAGCGTTGATTTGATAGGGACAGACAGTGAGCAGTTCTTC
CSVDLIGTDSEQFF
>-|TRBJ2-2|TRBV6-5|-
TGTGCCAGCGTAGAGCAGAACACCGGGGAGCTGTTTTTT
CASVEQNTGELFF
>-|TRBJ1-1|TRBV3-1/TRBV3-2|-
TGTGCCAGCAGCCAAGCGGAGGACACTGAAGCTTTCTTT
CASSQAEDTEAFF
>-|TRBJ2-1|TRBV7-2|-
TGTGCCAGCAGCGTCGCGGGCCTTCCCTCCTACAATGAGCAGTTCTTC
CASSVAGLPSYNEQFF
>TRBD1|TRBJ2-7|TRBV18|-
TGTGCCAGCTCACCTGGGACAGGGACCAGGGGGCAGTACTTC
CASSPGTGTRGQYF
>-|TRBJ1-2|TRBV28|-
TGTGCCAGCAGTTCGCGGGCGTTATTTGGCTACACCTTC
CASSSRALFGYTF
>-|TRBJ2-3|TRBV21-1|-
TGTGCCAGCAGCAAAGAACGTGGACAAGAACCGCTGACGCAGTATTTT
CASSKERGQEPLTQYF
>-|TRBJ2-2|TRBV12-5|-
TGTGCTAGTGGTTCCCAGGGAACCGGGGAGCTGTTTTTT
CASGSQGTGELFF
>TRBD1|TRBJ1-6|TRBV7-2|-
TGTGCCAGCAGCTTAGAAGGGACAGGGAATTCACCCCTCCACTTT
CASSLEGTGNSPLHF
>-|TRBJ2-5|TRBV3-1/TRBV3-2|-
TGTGCCAGCAGCCAGGGCGAGACCCAGTACTTC
CASSQGETQYF
>-|TRBJ2-1|TRBV27|-
TGTGCCAGCAGTACCCCCCGACAGATTCACTCCTACAATGAGCAGTTCTTC
CASSTPRQIHSYNEQFF
>-|TRBJ1-3|TRBV19|-
TGTGCCAGTAGTATAGATCTATCCTCTGGAAACACCATATATTTT
CASSIDLSSGNTIYF
>-|TRBJ2-7|TRBV27|-
TGTGCCAGCAGTTTAGACAGCGCCAACGAGCAGTACTTC
CASSLDSANEQYF
>-|TRBJ1-2|TRBV7-2|-
TGTGCCAGCGCTCCAAGCGGAGGCTATGGCTACACCTTC
CASAPSGGYGYTF
>TRBD1|TRBJ2-5|TRBV4-1|-
TGCGCCAGCAGCCGGACAGGGGAGGAGACCCAGTACTTC
CASSRTGEETQYF
>-|TRBJ1-1|TRBV19|-
TGTGCCAGTAGTATGGCAACGCGAGGGAACACTGAAGCTTTCTTT
CASSMATRGNTEAFF
>-|TRBJ1-1|TRBV4-2|-
TGTGCCAGCAGCCAAGAAGGACAGGAAGCTTTCTTT
CASSQEGQEAFF
>-|TRBJ1-3|TRBV10-2|-
TGCGCCAGCAGTGAGGAGAAGTCTGGAAACACCATATATTTT
CASSEEKSGNTIYF
>TRBD1|TRBJ1-4|TRBV28|-
TGTGCCAGCAGTTTATATCAGGGGACAGGCTTAGAAAAACTGTTTTTT
CASSLYQGTGLEKLFF
>-|TRBJ2-5|TRBV19|-
TGTGCCAGTAGCGACTCCCGGGACTTCGCCTACTTC
CASSDSRDFAYF
>TRBD2|TRBJ2-1|TRBV19|many
TGTGCCAGTAGTATCCAAGCGGGGGTGTTCTATGAGCAGTTCTTC
CASSIQAGVFYEQFF
>-|TRBJ2-7|TRBV11-2|-
TGTGCCAGCAGACCCGGGATAGCCTACGAGCAGTACTTC
CASRPGIAYEQYF
>TRBD1|TRBJ1-5|TRBV23-1|-
TGCGCCAGCAGTCAAGACAGGGCCTTCAATCAGCCCCAGCATTTT
CASSQDRAFNQPQHF
>TRBD2|TRBJ2-2|TRBV29-1|-
TGCAGCGTTCCGCTAGCGGAGAACACCGGGGAGCTGTTTTTT
CSVPLAENTGELFF
>TRBD2|TRBJ2-1|TRBV27|few
TGTGCCAGCAGTTTGGGCGGGGGGCCACTCAATGAGCAGTTCTTC
CASSLGGGPLNEQFF
>-|TRBJ2-7|TRBV11-2|-
TGTGCCAGCAGCCACTACGAGCAGTACTTC
CASSHYEQYF
>TRBD2|TRBJ2-1|TRBV5-4|-
TGTGCCAGCAGCCGGGGACTAAACAATGAGCAGTTCTTC
CASSRGLNNEQFF
>-|TRBJ2-3|TRBV7-9|-
TGTGCCAGCAGCTTCAGGGTTTTCGCAGATACGCAGTATTTT
CASSFRVFADTQYF
>-|TRBJ1-5|TRBV7-2|-
TGTGCCAGCAGCATTTACAATCAGCCCCAGCATTTT
CASSIYNQPQHF
>-|TRBJ2-4|TRBV30|-
TGTGCCTGGAGTGGATTTGGGGAGTTACAAAACATTCAGTACTTC
CAWSGFGELQNIQYF
>-|TRBJ1-5|TRBV6-5|-
TGTGCCAGCAGTTATCCGGGTCAGCCCCAGCATTTT
CASSYPGQPQHF
>-|TRBJ2-1|TRBV6-5|-
TGTGCCAGGGGGGGGGCCGATGAGCAGTTCTTC
CARGGADEQFF
>-|TRBJ1-1|TRBV30|-
TGTGCCTGGAGTGTACGTTCGGGTTCTGAAGCTTTCTTT
CAWSVRSGSEAFF
>-|TRBJ2-1|TRBV19|-
TGTGCCAGTAGTATAGGGGGCAGGTCCTACAATGAGCAGTTCTTC
CASSIGGRSYNEQFF
>-|TRBJ2-7|TRBV29-1|-
TGCAGCGTTGATGCAGGCCTAACCTCCTACGAGCAGTACTTC
CSVDAGLTSYEQYF
>TRBD1|TRBJ1-1|TRBV7-3|few
TGTGCCAGCAGCTATACAGGGGGCTCTGAAGCTTTCTTT
CASSYTGGSEAFF
>-|TRBJ2-5|TRBV7-2|-
TGTGCCAGCAGCTTAGCCGGGGGAGAGACCCAGTACTTC
CASSLAGGETQYF
>-|TRBJ1-5|TRBV7-2|-
TGTGCCAGCAGCTTAGAGAGGATTCAGCCCCAGCATTTT
CASSLERIQPQHF
>-|TRBJ2-7|TRBV3-1/TRBV3-2|-
TGTGCCAGCAGCCAAGATGGACTGGGGTTTGAAGAGCAGTACTTC
CASSQDGLGFEEQYF
>-|TRBJ2-1|TRBV13|-
TGTGCCAGCAGCTTAGGCCTAATTGGGCTAGCCCGCAAGAAGAATGAGCAGTTCTTC
CASSLGLIGLARKKNEQFF
>TRBD2|TRBJ2-5|TRBV6-2/TRBV6-3|few
TGTGCCAGCAGCCCTGGACTAGCAGTGGTTGGAGAGACCCAGTACTTC
CASSPGLAVVGETQYF
>-|TRBJ1-6|TRBV9|-
TGTGCCAGCAGCGTAGCTACGGGGAGGCCCCTCCACTTT
CASSVATGRPLHF
>TRBD2|TRBJ2-1|TRBV7-2|-
TGTGCCAGCAGCGTACCGGGACTAGGAGGTGGGATCTTC
CASSVPGLGGGIF
>-|TRBJ1-1|TRBV10-3|-
TGTGCCATCAGTCAGGGGAGCCTCTCGAACACTGAAGCTTTCTTT
CAISQGSLSNTEAFF
>TRBD2|TRBJ2-1|TRBV4-2|-
TGTGCCAGCAGCCTGACTAGCGGGTATGAGCAGTTCTTC
CASSLTSGYEQFF
>TRBD2|TRBJ2-1|TRBV27|-
TGTGCCAGCAGTCCGCTAGCGGCCATTAAGAATGAGCAGTTCTTC
CASSPLAAIKNEQFF
>-|TRBJ2-5|TRBV19|-
TGTGCCAGTAGTATAGTGGCGGGATCCTCAGAGACCCAGTACTTC
CASSIVAGSSETQYF
>-|TRBJ2-1|TRBV19|-
TGTGCCAGTAAGCCGGGACTCAGGCCGGGCTACAATGAGCAGTTCTTC
CASKPGLRPGYNEQFF
>-|TRBJ1-5|TRBV21-1|-
TGTGCCAGCAGCGCCCGGGACAGGGGAAATTGGCGGAATCAGCCCCAGCATTTT
CASSARDRGNWRNQPQHF
>TRBD2|TRBJ2-1|TRBV28|-
TGTGCCAGCAGTTCCCGAGCGGGAGTCTCCGGGGACAATGAGCAGTTCTTC
CASSSRAGVSGDNEQFF
>-|TRBJ2-7|TRBV19|-
TGTGCCAGTAGGGATGACAGGGAGGCCGAGCAGTACTTC
CASRDDREAEQYF